This TCR beta chain appears in the sequencing data of a study of shared clonotypes between healthy human individuals. Across the whole study: CD4 naive and CD4 memory each took three plates per donor, while CD8 naive took two and CD8 memory one. Study-level results: In the sorted subsets, rarefaction showed sequencing was incomplete despite large depth. Between a handful of donors, naive CD4 clonotypes were shared at a level of about 5%.

The input for sorted-subset replicate PCRs was about 200 ng DNA, 25,000 to 35,000 T cell genomes. Profiled with immunoSEQ multiplex PCR; TCRdb holds only in-frame clones, not every one. The sample consists of about 1.1 million clones, more than 75% of them appearing once. The CDR3 covers 14 residues. Per germline, CDR1 MNHNY and CDR2 SVGAGI (reference sequence). The V and J ends lost 5 bases and 4 bases, in that order; junction bases with no gene match: 5. To note about this clone: The antigen is not known.

The TCR originated in a man aged 18-30 years in good health. Some clones in this sample may be carry-over from other donors' samples. The V call is TRBV6-6, the J call TRBJ1-2, with 9 bases matching TRBD1. Sequenced material: memory CD4+ T cells from PBMCs. Indicated subset: CD45RA-negative fraction. CDR3 loop: CASSRQGEVYGYTF. In DNA form, the CDR3 reads TGTGCCAGCAGTCGACAGGGGGAGGTCTATGGCTACACCTTC.